This TCR beta chain originates from a study of T-cell memory formation after mild COVID-19. Study observations and caveats: Researchers could not confirm that second-wave clones peaking on day 37 targeted SARS-CoV-2. Clones shrinking between day 15 and 85 showed a balanced CD4/CD8 split, and those that grew later tilted toward CD4+.

Trimming removed 1 base from V and 6 bases from J; junction bases left unmatched: 9. CDR3 length equals 16 residues. Germline CDR1 reads SGHVS; CDR2 reads FNYEAQ. This clonotype occurred a few times. The antigen is unknown. UMIs and sample barcodes were carried by the TCR alpha and TCR beta cDNA libraries that 5'RACE produced using constant-segment primers. TCRdb re-derived calls from the 5' RACE reads in MiXCR, one entry per CDR3 protein. The data hold around 300,000 distinct CDR3 sequences, with less than 9.5% observed a single time. This TCR was sampled from a man aged 18 to 29 who had mild COVID-19 (a few samples of this study predate the infection). Cell type and time point are not known. The genes are TRBV7-6 and TRBJ2-3, with 8 bases lining up with TRBD2. Sequenced sample: PBMCs or a T cell subset sorted from them (not recorded which). Here the CDR3 DNA reads TGTGCCAGCAGCTTAGTTGGCGGGGGGCCGTTTGATACGCAGTATTTT. Its translation is CASSLVGGGPFDTQYF.